Listed below are T cell receptor beta chains from one sample, sequenced in a study of blood T cell repertoires in COVID-19. Clones were read by immunoSEQ multiplex PCR, and TCRdb kept only the in-frame ones, dropping some. Found here are some 240,000 clones, around 81% of them singletons; the top ten hold around 13%. Sequencing was performed on peripheral blood. The source is a human donor in a cohort sampled during active COVID-19. Both conserved end residues are part of each CDR3. Each record gives: V gene, clone size, J gene, D gene, CDR3 DNA, CDR3 protein. A D gene is named only where the DNA matches it firmly. Not all rows give a size; the values are once, few, many and, for expanded clones, a class.

>TRBV12-3/TRBV12-4|.|TRBJ2-2|TRBD1
TGTGCCAGCAGACCAGGGGGCACCGGGGAGCTGTTTTTT
CASRPGGTGELFF
>TRBV19|.|TRBJ1-2|.
TGTGCCAGTAAGAGAGATCTTCAAGGCTACACCTTC
CASKRDLQGYTF
>TRBV5-4|.|TRBJ1-2|.
TGTGCCAGCAGCAAGGACAGAAGCTTTAACTATGGCTACACCTTC
CASSKDRSFNYGYTF
>TRBV7-2|.|TRBJ2-3|TRBD2
TGTGCCAGCAGCGTATTGGGCGGGAGATTAGATACGCAGTATTTT
CASSVLGGRLDTQYF
>TRBV5-1|.|TRBJ1-5|.
TGCGCCAGCAGCCCTACGACAGATCAGCCCCAGCATTTT
CASSPTTDQPQHF
>TRBV20-1|.|TRBJ1-1|.
TGCAGTGCTAGTTTGGGGGCCTCGCGGACTGAAGCTTTCTTT
CSASLGASRTEAFF
>TRBV6-6|.|TRBJ2-5|TRBD2
TGTGCCAGCTCCTGGGGACTAGCGGAACAAGAGACCCAGTACTTC
CASSWGLAEQETQYF
>TRBV27|once|TRBJ2-7|TRBD1
TGTGCCAGCAGTTTAGGGGTAGGGACAGCTGAGTACGAGCAGTACTTC
CASSLGVGTAEYEQYF
>TRBV6-4|.|TRBJ1-1|TRBD1
TGTGCCAGCAGTGCCCTGGGACAGGGACCCACTGAAGCTTTCTTT
CASSALGQGPTEAFF
>TRBV24-1|.|TRBJ2-5|TRBD2
TGTGCCACGGGTGCTAGCGGTGAGACCCAGTACTTC
CATGASGETQYF
>TRBV12-3/TRBV12-4|few|TRBJ1-1|TRBD1
TGTGCCAGCAGGGAAACAGGGGCTGAAGCTTTCTTT
CASRETGAEAFF